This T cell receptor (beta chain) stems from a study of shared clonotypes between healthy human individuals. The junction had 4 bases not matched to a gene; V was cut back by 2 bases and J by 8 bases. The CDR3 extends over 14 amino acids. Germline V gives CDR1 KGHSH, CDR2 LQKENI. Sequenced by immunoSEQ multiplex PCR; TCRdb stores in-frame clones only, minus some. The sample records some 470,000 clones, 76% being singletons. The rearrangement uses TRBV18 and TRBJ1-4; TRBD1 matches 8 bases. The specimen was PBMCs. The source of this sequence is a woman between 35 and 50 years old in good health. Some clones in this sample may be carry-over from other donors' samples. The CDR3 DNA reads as TGTGCCAGCTCACCATGGGCAGGGGGCGAAAAACTGTTTTTT. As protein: CASSPWAGGEKLFF.